This T cell receptor (beta chain) came from a study of blood T cell repertoires in COVID-19. This table comes from immunoSEQ multiplex PCR, and its TCRdb copy is limited to in-frame clones, with some not included. The table shows under 110,000 clones, with 91% occurring only once. This TCR came from a man in his fifties with acute or convalescent COVID-19. Sample: peripheral blood.

The CDR3 region has the DNA TGCGCCAGCAGCTTTGAGACAGGGACTTACAATGAGCAGTTCTTC. Translating it yields CASSFETGTYNEQFF. The chain uses TRBV5-1 and TRBJ2-1; D possibly corresponds to TRBD1 (7 bases). The CDR3 spans 15 residues. V was cut by 2 bases and J by 4 bases, with 13 bases left in between. Germline V gives CDR1 SGHRS, CDR2 YFSETQ.